This T cell receptor beta chain was sequenced during a study of T cell changes during pregnancy in multiple sclerosis (dated by TCRdb to about 2019). Regarding the research as a whole: Changes in the T cell repertoire over the course of pregnancy were examined in this study in women with multiple sclerosis.

To prepare the library, the immunoSEQ multiplex PCR assay was applied. Sourced from immuneACCESS, this table was stored by TCRdb with only in-frame sequences that have V and J called. A share of the clones is absent; for the studies checked, an unresolved V gene accounts for under half, and the remainder has no known explanation. The sample table lists approximately 39,000 clones, around 94% of them with a count of one. The ten largest clonotypes hold 1.2% of the sample. Regarding this clone: Its antigen is unknown. Per-nucleotide qualities are absent, and no much larger clonotype sits a single base away.

Sequencing input: PBMCs (not recorded whether the cells were cultured). The sequence came from a female donor with multiple sclerosis, enrolled in a pregnancy study.

The DNA sequence is TGTGCCAGCAGCAAAGCCCTCTTGGGGGAAGGGGAGACCCAGTACTTC. It specifies CASSKALLGEGETQYF. The V and J segments used are TRBV21-1 and TRBJ2-5. TRBV21-1 is annotated as a pseudogene. Reading from cysteine to phenylalanine, the CDR3 counts 16 amino acids. Just the 48-base CDR3 DNA is kept, in frame starting at base 1.